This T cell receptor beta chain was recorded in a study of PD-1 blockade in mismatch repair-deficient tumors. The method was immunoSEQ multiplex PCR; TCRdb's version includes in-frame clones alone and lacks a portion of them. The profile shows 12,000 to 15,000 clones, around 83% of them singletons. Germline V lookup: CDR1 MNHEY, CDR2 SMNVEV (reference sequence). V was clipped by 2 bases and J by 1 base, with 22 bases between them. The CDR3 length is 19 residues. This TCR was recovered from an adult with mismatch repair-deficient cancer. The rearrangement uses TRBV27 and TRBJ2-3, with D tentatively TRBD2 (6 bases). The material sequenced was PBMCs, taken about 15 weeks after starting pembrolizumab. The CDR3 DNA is TGTGCCAGCAGTTTACCGACTAGTATCCCCACTTTGGGCACAGATACGCAGTATTTT. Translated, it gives CASSLPTSIPTLGTDTQYF.